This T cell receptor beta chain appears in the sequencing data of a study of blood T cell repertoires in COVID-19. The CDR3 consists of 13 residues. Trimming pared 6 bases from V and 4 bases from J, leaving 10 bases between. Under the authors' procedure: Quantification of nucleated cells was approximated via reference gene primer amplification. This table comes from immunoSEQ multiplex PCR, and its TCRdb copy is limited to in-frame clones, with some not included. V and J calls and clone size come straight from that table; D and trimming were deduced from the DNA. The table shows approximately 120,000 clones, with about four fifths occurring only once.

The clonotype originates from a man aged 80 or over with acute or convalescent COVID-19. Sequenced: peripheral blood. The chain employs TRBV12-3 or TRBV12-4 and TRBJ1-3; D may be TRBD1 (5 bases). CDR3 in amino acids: CASRQVSGNTIYF. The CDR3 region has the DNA TGTGCCAGCAGACAGGTTTCGGGAAACACCATATATTTT.